Described below is a single TCR beta chain sequence and its context. Antigen unknown. The CDR3 is 15 amino acids. From germline, CDR1 is LGHDT and CDR2 YNNKEL (reference sequence). The V end lost 4 bases, the J end lost 1 base, and 12 bases lay between the germline ends. Sequencing was limited to surgery cases with top T cell transcript signatures in brain tissue. Pre-surgery treatment included at least one anti-epileptic drug. The data were produced by immunoSEQ multiplex PCR, yet TCRdb's version contains in-frame clones alone and is incomplete. Of under 150,000 clones listed, roughly 94% were seen once; the top ten hold around 4.1%. This record belongs to a study of brain T cells in children with intractable seizures. Study results and caveats: Only CDR3 sequence similarity suggested viral specificity, without known HCMV serostatus. Absence of clones before surgery may stem from lower sequencing depth.

The sequence was collected from a boy under three years old with hemimegalencephaly and intractable seizures. The starting material was peripheral blood, obtained at surgery. The rearrangement links TRBV3-1 (or the pseudogene TRBV3-2) to TRBJ2-3; D may be TRBD1 (6 bases). The CDR3 loop is CASSPWGPGTDTQYF. CDR3 bases: TGTGCCAGCAGCCCGTGGGGGCCTGGCACAGATACGCAGTATTTT.